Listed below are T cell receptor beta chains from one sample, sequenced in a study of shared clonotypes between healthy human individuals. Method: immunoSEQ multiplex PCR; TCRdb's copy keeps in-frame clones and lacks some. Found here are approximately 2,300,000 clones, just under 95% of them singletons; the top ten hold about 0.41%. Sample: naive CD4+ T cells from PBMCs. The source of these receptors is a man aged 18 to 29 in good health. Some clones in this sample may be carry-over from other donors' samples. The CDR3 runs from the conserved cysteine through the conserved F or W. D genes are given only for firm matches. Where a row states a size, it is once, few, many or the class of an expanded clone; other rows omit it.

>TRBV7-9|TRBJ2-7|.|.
CASGAPWALGEQYF
TGTGCCAGCGGGGCCCCCTGGGCTCTCGGCGAGCAGTACTTC
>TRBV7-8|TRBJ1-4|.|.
CASRLGWSGEKLFF
TGTGCCAGCAGATTAGGATGGTCGGGTGAAAAACTGTTTTTT
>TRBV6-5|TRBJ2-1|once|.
CASSYSLARYEQFF
TGTGCCAGCAGTTACTCGTTAGCGAGGTATGAGCAGTTCTTC
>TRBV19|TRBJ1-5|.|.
CASSIGTWHSNQPQHF
TGTGCCAGTAGTATAGGTACATGGCATAGCAATCAGCCCCAGCATTTT
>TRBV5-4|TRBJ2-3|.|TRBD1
CASTTGYSTDTQYF
TGTGCCAGCACGACAGGGTATAGCACAGATACGCAGTATTTT
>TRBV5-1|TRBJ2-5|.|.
CASSLVGANQETQYF
TGCGCCAGCAGCTTGGTGGGGGCCAACCAAGAGACCCAGTACTTC
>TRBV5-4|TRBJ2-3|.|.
CASSLNSVSPQYF
TGTGCCAGCAGCTTAAATTCCGTGAGTCCGCAGTATTTT
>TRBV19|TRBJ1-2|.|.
CASSIFYRSYGYTF
TGTGCCAGTAGTATTTTTTACAGGAGCTATGGCTACACCTTC
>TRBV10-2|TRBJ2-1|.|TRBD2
CASRKAGDPLGNNEQFF
TGCGCCAGCCGTAAGGCGGGAGACCCCCTCGGCAACAATGAGCAGTTCTTC
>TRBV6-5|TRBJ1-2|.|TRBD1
CASPLRGRCYTF
TGTGCCAGCCCGTTGAGGGGGCGATGCTACACCTTC
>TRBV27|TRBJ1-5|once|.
CASSLRGTGQPQHF
TGTGCCAGCAGTCTTCGGGGGACGGGTCAGCCCCAGCATTTT